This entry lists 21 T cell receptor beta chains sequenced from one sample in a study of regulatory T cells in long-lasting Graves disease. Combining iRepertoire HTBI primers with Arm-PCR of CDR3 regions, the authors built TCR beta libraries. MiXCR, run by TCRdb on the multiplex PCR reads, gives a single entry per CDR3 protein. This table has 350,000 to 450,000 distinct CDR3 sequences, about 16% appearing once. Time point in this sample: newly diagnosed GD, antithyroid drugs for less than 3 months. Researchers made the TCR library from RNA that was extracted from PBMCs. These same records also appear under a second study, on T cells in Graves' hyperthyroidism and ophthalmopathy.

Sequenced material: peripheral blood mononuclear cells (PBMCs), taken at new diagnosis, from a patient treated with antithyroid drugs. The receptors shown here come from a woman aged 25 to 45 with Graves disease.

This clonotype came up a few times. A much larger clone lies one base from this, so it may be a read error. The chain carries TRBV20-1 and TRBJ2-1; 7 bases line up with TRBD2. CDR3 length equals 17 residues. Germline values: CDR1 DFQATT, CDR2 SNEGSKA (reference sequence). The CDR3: CSAFQQLRGLNYNEQLF. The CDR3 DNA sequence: TGCAGTGCTTTCCAACAACTCCGGGGACTAAATTACAATGAGCAGCTCTTC.

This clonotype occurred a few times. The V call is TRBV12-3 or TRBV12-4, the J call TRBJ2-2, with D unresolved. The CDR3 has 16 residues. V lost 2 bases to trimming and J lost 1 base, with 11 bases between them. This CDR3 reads CASSLPSELNTGELFF. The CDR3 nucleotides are TGTGCCAGCAGTTTACCTTCGGAGTTGAACACCGGGGAGCTGTTTTTT.

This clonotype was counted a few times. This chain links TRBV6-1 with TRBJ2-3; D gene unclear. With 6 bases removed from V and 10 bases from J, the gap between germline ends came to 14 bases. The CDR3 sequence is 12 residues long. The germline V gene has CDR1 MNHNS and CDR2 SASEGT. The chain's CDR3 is CASRPTAGAQYF. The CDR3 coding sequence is TGTGCCAGCAGACCGACGGCTGGAGCGCAGTATTTT.

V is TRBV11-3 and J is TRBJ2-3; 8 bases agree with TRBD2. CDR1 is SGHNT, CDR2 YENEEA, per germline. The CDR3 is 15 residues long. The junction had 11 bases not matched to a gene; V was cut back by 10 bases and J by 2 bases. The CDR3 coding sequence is TGTGCCACCCTTCTAGCGGGTATATACACAGATACGCAGTATTTT. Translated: CATLLAGIYTDTQYF.

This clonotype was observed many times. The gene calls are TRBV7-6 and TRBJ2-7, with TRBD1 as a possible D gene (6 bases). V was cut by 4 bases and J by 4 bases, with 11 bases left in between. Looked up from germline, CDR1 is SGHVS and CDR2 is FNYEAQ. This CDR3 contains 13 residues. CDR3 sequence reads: CASSSDSNYEQYF. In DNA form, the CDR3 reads TGTGCCAGCAGCTCGGACAGTAATTACGAGCAGTACTTC.

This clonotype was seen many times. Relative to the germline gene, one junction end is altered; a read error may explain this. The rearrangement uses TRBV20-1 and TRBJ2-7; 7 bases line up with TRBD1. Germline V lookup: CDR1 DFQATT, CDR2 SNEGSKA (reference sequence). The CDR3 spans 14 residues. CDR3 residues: CSARDRVRAYEQYF. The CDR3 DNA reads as TGCAGTGCCAGAGACAGGGTAAGAGCCTACGAGCAGTACTTC.

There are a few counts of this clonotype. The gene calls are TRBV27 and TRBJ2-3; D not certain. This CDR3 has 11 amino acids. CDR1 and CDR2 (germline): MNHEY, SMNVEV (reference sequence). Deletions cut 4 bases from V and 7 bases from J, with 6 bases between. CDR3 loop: CASSSDYTQYF. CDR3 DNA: TGTGCCAGCAGTTCAGACTATACGCAGTATTTT.

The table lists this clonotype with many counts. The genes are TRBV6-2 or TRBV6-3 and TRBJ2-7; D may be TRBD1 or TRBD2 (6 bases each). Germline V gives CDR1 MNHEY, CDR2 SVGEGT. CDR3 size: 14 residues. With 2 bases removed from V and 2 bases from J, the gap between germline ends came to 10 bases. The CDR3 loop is CASSYGGPAYEQYF. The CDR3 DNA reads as TGTGCCAGCAGTTACGGGGGGCCCGCCTACGAGCAGTACTTC.

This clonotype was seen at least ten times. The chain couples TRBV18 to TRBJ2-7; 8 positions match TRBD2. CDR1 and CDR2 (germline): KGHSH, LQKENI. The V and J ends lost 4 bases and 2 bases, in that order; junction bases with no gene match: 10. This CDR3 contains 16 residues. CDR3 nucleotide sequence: TGTGCCAGCTCACGCCCAGATGTAGCGGGAACCTACGAGCAGTACTTC. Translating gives CASSRPDVAGTYEQYF. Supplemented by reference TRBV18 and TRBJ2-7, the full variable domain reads NAGVMQNPRHLVRRRGQEARLRCSPMKGHSHVYWYRQLPEEGLKFMVYLQKENIIDESGMPKERFSAEFPKEGPSILRIQQVVRGDSAAYFCASSRPDVAGTYEQYFGPGTRLTVT.

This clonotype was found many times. The DNA for the CDR3 is TGTGCCAGCAGTAACCAGGGAGGGAGCACCGGGGAGCTGTTTTTT. This encodes CASSNQGGSTGELFF. This chain uses TRBV12-3 or TRBV12-4 with TRBJ2-2, with 7 bases fitting TRBD2. CDR3 length: 15 amino acids. The J segment lost 4 bases and the V segment lost 5 bases, leaving 7 bases of the junction unmatched.

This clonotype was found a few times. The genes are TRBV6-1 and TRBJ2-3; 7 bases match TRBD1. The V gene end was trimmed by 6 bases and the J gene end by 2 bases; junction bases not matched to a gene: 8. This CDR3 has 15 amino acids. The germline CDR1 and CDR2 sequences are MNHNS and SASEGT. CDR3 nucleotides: TGTGCCAGCAGACTAGGGGGCGTCTACACAGATACGCAGTATTTT. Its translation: CASRLGGVYTDTQYF.

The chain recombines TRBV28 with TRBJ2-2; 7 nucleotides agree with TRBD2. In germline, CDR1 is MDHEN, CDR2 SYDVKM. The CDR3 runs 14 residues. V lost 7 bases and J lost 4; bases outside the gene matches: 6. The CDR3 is CASTLTSSTGELFF. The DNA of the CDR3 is TGTGCCAGCACCTTGACTAGCAGCACCGGGGAGCTGTTTTTT.

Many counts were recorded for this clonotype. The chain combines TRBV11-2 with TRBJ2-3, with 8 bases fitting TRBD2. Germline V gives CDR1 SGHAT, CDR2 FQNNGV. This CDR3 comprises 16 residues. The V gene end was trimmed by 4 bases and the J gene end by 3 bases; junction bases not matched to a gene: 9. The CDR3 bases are TGTGCCAGCAGCTGGACGGGAGCGGGAGTAACAGATACGCAGTATTTT. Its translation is CASSWTGAGVTDTQYF.

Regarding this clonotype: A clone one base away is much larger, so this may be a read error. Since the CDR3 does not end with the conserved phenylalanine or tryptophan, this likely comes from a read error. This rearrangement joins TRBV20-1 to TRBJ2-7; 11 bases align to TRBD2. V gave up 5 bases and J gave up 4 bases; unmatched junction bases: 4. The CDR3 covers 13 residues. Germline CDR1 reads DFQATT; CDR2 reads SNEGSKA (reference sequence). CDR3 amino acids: CSASGLAEYEQYL. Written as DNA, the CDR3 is TGCAGTGCTTCGGGACTAGCGGAATACGAGCAGTACCTC.

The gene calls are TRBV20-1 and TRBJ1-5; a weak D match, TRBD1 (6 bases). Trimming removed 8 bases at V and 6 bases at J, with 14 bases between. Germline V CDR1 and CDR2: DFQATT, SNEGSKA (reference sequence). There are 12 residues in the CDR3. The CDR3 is CSFQQGSQPQHF. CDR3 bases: TGCAGTTTCCAACAGGGATCTCAGCCCCAGCATTTT.

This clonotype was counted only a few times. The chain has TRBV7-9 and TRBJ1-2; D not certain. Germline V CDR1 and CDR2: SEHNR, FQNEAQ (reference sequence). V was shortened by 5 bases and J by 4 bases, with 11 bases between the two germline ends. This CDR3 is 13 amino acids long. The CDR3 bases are TGTGCCAGCAGCCATCCCCGGGGCTATGGCTACACCTTC. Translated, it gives CASSHPRGYGYTF.

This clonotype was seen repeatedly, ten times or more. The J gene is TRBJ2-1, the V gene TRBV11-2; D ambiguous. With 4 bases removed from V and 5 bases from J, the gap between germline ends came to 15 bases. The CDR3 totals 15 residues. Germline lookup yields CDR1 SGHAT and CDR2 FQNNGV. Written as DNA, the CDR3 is TGTGCCAGCAGCTCCACCTTCGCGGCGCACAATGAGCAGTTCTTC. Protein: CASSSTFAAHNEQFF.

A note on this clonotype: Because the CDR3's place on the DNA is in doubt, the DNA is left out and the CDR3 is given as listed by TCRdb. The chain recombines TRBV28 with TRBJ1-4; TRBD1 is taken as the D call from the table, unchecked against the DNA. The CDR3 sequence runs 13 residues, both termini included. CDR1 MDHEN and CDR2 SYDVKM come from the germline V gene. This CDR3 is CASILDFSRKLVF.

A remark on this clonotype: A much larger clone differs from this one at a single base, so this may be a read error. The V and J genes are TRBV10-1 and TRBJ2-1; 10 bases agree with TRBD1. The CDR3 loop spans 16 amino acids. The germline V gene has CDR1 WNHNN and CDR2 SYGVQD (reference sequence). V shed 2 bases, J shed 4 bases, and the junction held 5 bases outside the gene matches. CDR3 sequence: CASSEEGQGGYNEQFF. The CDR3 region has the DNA TGCGCCAGCAGTGAGGAAGGACAGGGGGGTTACAATGAGCAGTTCTTC.

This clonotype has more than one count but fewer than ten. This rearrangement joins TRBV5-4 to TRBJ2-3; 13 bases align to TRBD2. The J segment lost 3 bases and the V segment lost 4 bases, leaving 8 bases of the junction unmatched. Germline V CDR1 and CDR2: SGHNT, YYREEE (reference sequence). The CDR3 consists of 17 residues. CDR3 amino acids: CASSNPLAGGGTDTQYF. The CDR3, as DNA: TGTGCCAGCAGCAACCCACTAGCGGGAGGGGGAACAGATACGCAGTATTTT.

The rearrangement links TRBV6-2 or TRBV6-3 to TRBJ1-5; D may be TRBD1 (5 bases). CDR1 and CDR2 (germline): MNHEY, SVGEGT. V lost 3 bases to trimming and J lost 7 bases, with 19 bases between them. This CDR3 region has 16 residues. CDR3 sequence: CASSYNPPGRGQPQHF. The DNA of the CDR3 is TGTGCCAGCAGTTATAATCCCCCAGGGAGGGGCCAGCCCCAGCATTTT.